Listed below are T cell receptor beta chains from one sample, sequenced in a study of OX40 agonist ivuxolimab in advanced cancers. Data came from immunoSEQ multiplex PCR; TCRdb stores just in-frame clones and leaves some out. The sample contains about 9,500 clones, 60% to 70% of which appear only once. The sample in question was CD4+ or CD8+ T cells sorted from blood, obtained in a trial of the OX40 agonist ivuxolimab. Every receptor here comes from an adult with an advanced solid tumor such as melanoma, head and neck, liver or kidney cancer. CDR3s include the opening cysteine and the closing phenylalanine or tryptophan. A D gene is named only where the DNA matches it firmly.

CDR3 protein: CASSFTGIIGEQYF
V gene: TRBV28
J gene: TRBJ2-7
D gene: .

CDR3 protein: CASRATGVVEQYF
V gene: TRBV6-5
J gene: TRBJ2-7
D gene: TRBD1

CDR3 protein: CASSFRNTIYF
V gene: TRBV5-4
J gene: TRBJ1-3
D gene: .

CDR3 protein: CASGSTPVTEAFF
V gene: TRBV16
J gene: TRBJ1-1
D gene: .

CDR3 protein: CASSPATAYEQYF
V gene: TRBV6-5
J gene: TRBJ2-7
D gene: .

CDR3 protein: CASSPPTGESSYEQYF
V gene: TRBV18
J gene: TRBJ2-7
D gene: TRBD1

CDR3 protein: CASSLGLLYTDTQYF
V gene: TRBV7-3
J gene: TRBJ2-3
D gene: .

CDR3 protein: CAIRPTPGSYNEQFF
V gene: TRBV10-3
J gene: TRBJ2-1
D gene: .

CDR3 protein: CASSVNQGWTDTQYF
V gene: TRBV5-5
J gene: TRBJ2-3
D gene: .

CDR3 protein: CASRGGNQPQHF
V gene: TRBV6-1
J gene: TRBJ1-5
D gene: .

CDR3 protein: CASSYSALSEAFF
V gene: TRBV6-6
J gene: TRBJ1-1
D gene: .

CDR3 protein: CASSLRGAGEKLFF
V gene: TRBV7-2
J gene: TRBJ1-4
D gene: .

CDR3 protein: CASSHPGQGLDNEQFF
V gene: TRBV11-3
J gene: TRBJ2-1
D gene: TRBD1

CDR3 protein: CASSQGQGINSPLHF
V gene: TRBV14
J gene: TRBJ1-6
D gene: TRBD1

CDR3 protein: CASSLVGRNEQYF
V gene: TRBV5-6
J gene: TRBJ2-7
D gene: .

CDR3 protein: CASSTGQGYTF
V gene: TRBV19
J gene: TRBJ1-2
D gene: .

CDR3 protein: CATSASPPYNEQFF
V gene: TRBV28
J gene: TRBJ2-1
D gene: .

CDR3 protein: CSVGLAGGPPWGEQFF
V gene: TRBV29-1
J gene: TRBJ2-1
D gene: TRBD2

CDR3 protein: CASGTGDTGELFF
V gene: TRBV25-1
J gene: TRBJ2-2
D gene: TRBD1

CDR3 protein: CASSQAFASDYYEQYF
V gene: TRBV4-1
J gene: TRBJ2-7
D gene: .

CDR3 protein: CASSPRGTGRGYTF
V gene: TRBV6-5
J gene: TRBJ1-2
D gene: TRBD1

CDR3 protein: CASSQQGLSREAFF
V gene: TRBV7-9
J gene: TRBJ1-1
D gene: TRBD1

CDR3 protein: CASSPHRQGRDYGYTF
V gene: TRBV9
J gene: TRBJ1-2
D gene: TRBD1

CDR3 protein: CASSLHDRDNQPQHF
V gene: TRBV7-2
J gene: TRBJ1-5
D gene: TRBD1